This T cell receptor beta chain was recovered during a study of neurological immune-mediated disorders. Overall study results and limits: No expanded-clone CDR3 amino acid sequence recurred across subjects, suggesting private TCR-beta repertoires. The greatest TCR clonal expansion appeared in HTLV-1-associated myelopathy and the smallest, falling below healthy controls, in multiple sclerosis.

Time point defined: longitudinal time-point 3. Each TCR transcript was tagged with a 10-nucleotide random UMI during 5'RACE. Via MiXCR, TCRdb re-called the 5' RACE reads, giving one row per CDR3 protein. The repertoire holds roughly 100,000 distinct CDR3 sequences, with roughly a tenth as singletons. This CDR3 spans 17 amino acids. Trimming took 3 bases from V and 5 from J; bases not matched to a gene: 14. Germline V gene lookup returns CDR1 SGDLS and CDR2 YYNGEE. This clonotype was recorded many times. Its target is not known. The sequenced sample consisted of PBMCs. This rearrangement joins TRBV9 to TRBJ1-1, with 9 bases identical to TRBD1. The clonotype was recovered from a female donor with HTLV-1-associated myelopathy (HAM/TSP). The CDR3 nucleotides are TGTGCCAGCAGCGCTCGCGGTGGGCCGACAGGGGGGACTGAAGCTTTCTTT. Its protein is CASSARGGPTGGTEAFF.